The clone carrying this T cell receptor (beta chain) occurred many times. Its target is unknown. The data are from a study of blood T cells in healthy people across ages. PCR was performed a second time for about 6 to 12 cycles using a sample-barcoded 5' primer and a J-beta primer mix. Each cDNA was tagged by a template-switch adaptor containing 12 random nucleotides. A single record per CDR3 protein comes from TCRdb applying MiXCR to the 5' RACE reads. The data show some 900,000 distinct CDR3 sequences, more than 25% seen once. Trimming took off 1 base at V and 4 bases at J, with 11 bases between the two ends. The CDR3 sequence is 14 residues long. The V gene's germline CDR1 is LGHNA and CDR2 YNFKEQ. Study-wide results and caveats: Strongly correlated with naive T cell percentage was TCR beta diversity.

Specimen: blood. This chain joins TRBV4-2 and TRBJ2-7; no reliable D call. The sequence came from a woman aged 80 or over in good health. The CDR3 is CASSQGSTNYEQYF. DNA of the CDR3: TGTGCCAGCAGCCAAGGCTCTACAAATTACGAGCAGTACTTC.